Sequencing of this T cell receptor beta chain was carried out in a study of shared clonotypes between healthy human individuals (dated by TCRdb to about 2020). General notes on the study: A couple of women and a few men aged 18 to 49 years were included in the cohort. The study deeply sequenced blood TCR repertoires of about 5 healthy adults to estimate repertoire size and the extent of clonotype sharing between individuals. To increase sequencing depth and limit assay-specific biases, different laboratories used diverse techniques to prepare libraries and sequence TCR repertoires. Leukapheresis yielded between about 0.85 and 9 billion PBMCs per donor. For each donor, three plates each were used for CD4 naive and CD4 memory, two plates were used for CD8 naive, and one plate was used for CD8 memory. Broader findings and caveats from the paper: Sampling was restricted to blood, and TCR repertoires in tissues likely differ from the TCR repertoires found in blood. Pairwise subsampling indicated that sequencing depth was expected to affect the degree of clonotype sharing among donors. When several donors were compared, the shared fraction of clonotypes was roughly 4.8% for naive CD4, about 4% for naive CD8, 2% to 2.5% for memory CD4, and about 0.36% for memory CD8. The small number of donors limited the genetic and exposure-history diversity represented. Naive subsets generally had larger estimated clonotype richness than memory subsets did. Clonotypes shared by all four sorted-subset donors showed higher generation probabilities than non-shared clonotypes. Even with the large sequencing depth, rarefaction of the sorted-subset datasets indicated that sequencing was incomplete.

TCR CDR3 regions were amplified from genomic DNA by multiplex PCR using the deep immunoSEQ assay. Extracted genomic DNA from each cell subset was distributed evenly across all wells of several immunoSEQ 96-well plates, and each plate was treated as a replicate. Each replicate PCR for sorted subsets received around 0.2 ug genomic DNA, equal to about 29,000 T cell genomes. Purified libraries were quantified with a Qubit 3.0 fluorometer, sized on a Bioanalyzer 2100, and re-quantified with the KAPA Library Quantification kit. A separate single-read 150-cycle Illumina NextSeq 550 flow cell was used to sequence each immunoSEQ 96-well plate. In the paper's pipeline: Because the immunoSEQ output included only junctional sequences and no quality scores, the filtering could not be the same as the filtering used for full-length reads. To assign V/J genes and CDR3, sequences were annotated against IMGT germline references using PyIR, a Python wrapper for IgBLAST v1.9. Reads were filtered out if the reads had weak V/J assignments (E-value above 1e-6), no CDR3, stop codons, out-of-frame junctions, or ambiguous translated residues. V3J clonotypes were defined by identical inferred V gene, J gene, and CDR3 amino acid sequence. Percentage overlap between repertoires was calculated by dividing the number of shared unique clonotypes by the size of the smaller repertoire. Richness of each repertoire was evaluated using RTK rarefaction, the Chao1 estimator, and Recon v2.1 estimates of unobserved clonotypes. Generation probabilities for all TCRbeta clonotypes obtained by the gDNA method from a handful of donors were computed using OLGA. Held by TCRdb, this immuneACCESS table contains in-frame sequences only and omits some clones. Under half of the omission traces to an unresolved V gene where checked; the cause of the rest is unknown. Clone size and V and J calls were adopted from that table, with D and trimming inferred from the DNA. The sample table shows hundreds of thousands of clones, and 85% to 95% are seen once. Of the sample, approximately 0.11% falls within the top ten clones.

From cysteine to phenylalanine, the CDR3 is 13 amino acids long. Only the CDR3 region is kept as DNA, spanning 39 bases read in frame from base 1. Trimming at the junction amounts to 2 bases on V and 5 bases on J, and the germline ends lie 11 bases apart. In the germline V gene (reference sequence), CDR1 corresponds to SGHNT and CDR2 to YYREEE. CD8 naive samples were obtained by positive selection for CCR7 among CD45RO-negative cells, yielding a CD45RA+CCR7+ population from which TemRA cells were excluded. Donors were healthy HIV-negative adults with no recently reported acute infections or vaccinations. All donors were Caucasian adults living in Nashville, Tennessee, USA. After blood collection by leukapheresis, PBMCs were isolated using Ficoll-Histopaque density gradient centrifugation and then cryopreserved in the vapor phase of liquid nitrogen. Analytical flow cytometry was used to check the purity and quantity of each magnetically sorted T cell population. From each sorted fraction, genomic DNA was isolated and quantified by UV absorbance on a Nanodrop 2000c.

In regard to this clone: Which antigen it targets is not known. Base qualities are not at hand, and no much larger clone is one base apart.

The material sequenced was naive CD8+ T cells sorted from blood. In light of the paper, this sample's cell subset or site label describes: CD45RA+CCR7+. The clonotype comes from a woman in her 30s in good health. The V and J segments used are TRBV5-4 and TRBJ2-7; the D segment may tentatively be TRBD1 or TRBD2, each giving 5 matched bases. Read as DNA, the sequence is TGTGCCAGCAGCTTTCAAGGGACCCACGAGCAGTACTTC. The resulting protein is CASSFQGTHEQYF. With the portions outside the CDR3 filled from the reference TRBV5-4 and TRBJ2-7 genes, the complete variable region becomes ETGVTQSPTHLIKTRGQQVTLRCSSQSGHNTVSWYQQALGQGPQFIFQYYREEENGRGNFPPRFSGLQFPNYSSELNVNALELDDSALYLCASSFQGTHEQYFGPGTRLTVT.